A single sample gave rise to the 28 T cell receptor beta chains below, sequenced in a study of T cell repertoires in ileal Crohn's disease. The assay was immunoSEQ multiplex PCR, and TCRdb's table has in-frame clones only and misses some. Here the sample spans some 10,000 clones, about three quarters being singletons. Source material: ileal tissue. The receptor set was obtained from an adult with Crohn's disease.

The chain has TRBV4-3 and TRBJ1-4, with 9 bases matching TRBD1. The length of the CDR3 is 16 residues. V was pared by 3 bases and J by 4 bases, with 6 bases of the junction left unmatched. The germline gives CDR1 LGHNA, CDR2 YSLEER. CDR3 in amino acids: CASSHSRTGDNEKLFF. Written as DNA, the CDR3 is TGCGCCAGCAGCCACTCGCGGACAGGGGATAATGAAAAACTGTTTTTT.

This clone was recorded once. The chain carries TRBV30 and TRBJ1-6; D uncertain. This CDR3 region has 13 residues. The germline V and J ends were trimmed by 0 bases and 9 bases, with 9 bases remaining between them. CDR1 is GTSNPN, CDR2 SVGIG, per germline (reference sequence). The chain's CDR3 is CAWSVLGFSPLHF. The CDR3 nucleotides are TGTGCCTGGAGTGTACTCGGGTTTTCACCCCTCCACTTT. Drawing the rest from reference TRBV30 and TRBJ1-6, the complete variable domain is SQTIHQWPATLVQPVGSPLSLECTVEGTSNPNLYWYRQAAGRGLQLLFYSVGIGQISSEVPQNLSASRPQDRQFILSSKKLLLSDSGFYLCAWSVLGFSPLHFGNGTRLTVT.

In its sample, this clone was seen a few times. The gene calls are TRBV5-1 and TRBJ2-3; 12 bases map to TRBD2. From germline, CDR1 is SGHRS and CDR2 YFSETQ. This CDR3 comprises 16 residues. J was trimmed by 4 bases and V by 3 bases; bases with no gene match: 6. CDR3 loop: CASSSSSSGGADTQYF. CDR3 bases: TGCGCCAGCAGCTCATCCTCTAGCGGGGGGGCAGATACGCAGTATTTT.

The table lists this clone with a few counts. The chain combines TRBV21-1 with TRBJ2-7; the D call in the table, TRBD1, was not verified against the DNA. TRBV21-1 represents a pseudogene. The CDR3 has 16 residues. CDR3 in amino acids: CASSRGQWVSSYEQYF. The CDR3 DNA reads as TGTGCCAGCAGCAGAGGACAGTGGGTTTCCTCCTACGAGCAGTACTTC.

The chain has TRBV6-4 and TRBJ2-1; TRBD1 might be the D (7 bases). The CDR3 runs 14 residues. V was pared by 5 bases and J by 8 bases, with 16 bases between. In germline, CDR1 is MRHNA, CDR2 SNTAGT. The chain's CDR3 is CASSRQGGEDEQFF. In DNA form, the CDR3 reads TGTGCCAGCAGTAGACAGGGAGGAGAAGATGAGCAGTTCTTC.

The chain joins TRBV5-1 to TRBJ2-3, with D perhaps matching TRBD2 (5 bases). CDR3 length: 14 residues. V lost 5 bases to trimming and J lost 4 bases, with 14 bases between them. Germline CDR1 SGHRS, CDR2 YFSETQ. CDR3 residues: CASSAGLASDTQYF. CDR3 sequence (DNA): TGCGCCAGCAGTGCAGGCCTAGCATCAGATACGCAGTATTTT.

The chain links TRBV19 to TRBJ2-2, with 9 positions matching TRBD1. Losses at the gene ends were 8 bases for V and 7 bases for J; bases not matched to a gene: 11. This CDR3 has 15 amino acids. Germline CDR1 is LNHDA and CDR2 is SQIVND (reference sequence). In nucleotides, the CDR3 is TGTGCCAGTGGAGACAGGGGGAGAGATAACGGGGAGCTGTTTTTT. It codes for CASGDRGRDNGELFF.

This clone was found a few times. The chain has TRBV6-6 and TRBJ1-1; tentative D call: TRBD1 (5 bases). V was shortened by 0 bases and J by 3 bases, with 8 bases between the two germline ends. From germline, CDR1 is MNHNY and CDR2 SVGAGI (reference sequence). The CDR3 is made up of 14 amino acids. CDR3 sequence: CASSYSGRDTEAFF. Written as DNA, the CDR3 is TGTGCCAGCAGTTACTCGGGCAGGGACACTGAAGCTTTCTTT.

V gene TRBV14 combines with J gene TRBJ1-1, with D tentatively TRBD1 (5 bases). The length of the CDR3 is 14 residues. Germline V gives CDR1 SGHDN, CDR2 FVKESK. V was trimmed by 2 bases and J by 4 bases, leaving 11 bases between them. The CDR3 bases are TGTGCCAGCAGCCAACCGGGGGGGGGCACTGAAGCTTTCTTT. It yields the protein CASSQPGGGTEAFF.

The chain employs TRBV18 and TRBJ1-1; D is ambiguous. Trimming pared 1 base from V and 2 bases from J, leaving 8 bases between. CDR1 and CDR2 (germline): KGHSH, LQKENI. The CDR3 consists of 14 residues. The CDR3: CASSPQRSNTEAFF. CDR3 DNA: TGTGCCAGCTCACCACAAAGGAGTAACACTGAAGCTTTCTTT.

The chain employs TRBV7-7 and TRBJ1-1; the D gene is possibly TRBD1 (6 bases). V lost 5 bases and J lost 1, with 14 bases in between. Germline CDR1 SSHAT, CDR2 FNYEAQ (reference sequence). The CDR3 length is 15 residues. CDR3 sequence: CASSPADSGNTEAFF. Here the CDR3 DNA reads TGTGCCAGCAGCCCAGCGGACAGTGGGAACACTGAAGCTTTCTTT.

V and J are TRBV6-1 and TRBJ2-3; 7 positions agree with TRBD1. Germline V lookup: CDR1 MNHNS, CDR2 SASEGT. The trim removed 8 bases at V and 2 bases at J, leaving 4 bases unmatched. The CDR3 is 13 residues long. CDR3 coding DNA: TGTGCCAGCGGGGACAGAGTCACAGATACGCAGTATTTT. As protein: CASGDRVTDTQYF.

In its sample, this clone was seen a few times. The chain is built from TRBV9 and TRBJ1-5, with 7 bases matching TRBD1. V was clipped by 4 bases and J by 1 base; unmatched bases: 5. Germline V gene lookup returns CDR1 SGDLS and CDR2 YYNGEE. The CDR3 is 15 residues long. This CDR3 is CASSTQGQSNQPQHF. The DNA for the CDR3 is TGTGCCAGCAGCACACAGGGACAGAGCAATCAGCCCCAGCATTTT. The full variable domain, with the rest looked up from reference TRBV9 and TRBJ1-5, is DSGVTQTPKHLITATGQRVTLRCSPRSGDLSVYWYQQSLDQGLQFLIQYYNGEERAKGNILERFSAQQFPDLHSELNLSSLELGDSALYFCASSTQGQSNQPQHFGDGTRLSIL.

This clone has just one count. The chain uses TRBV28 and TRBJ1-3; possible D gene TRBD1, 6 bases. CDR1 MDHEN and CDR2 SYDVKM come from the germline V gene. Trimming left V 3 bases short and J 0 bases short, with 12 bases between. The CDR3 totals 16 residues. The CDR3 nucleotides read TGTGCCAGCAGTTTGGAACAGGGCTTCTCTGGAAACACCATATATTTT. This encodes CASSLEQGFSGNTIYF.

CDR3 protein: CASSPRLMNTEAFF. The CDR3 nucleotides are TGTGCCAGCAGTCCCAGGCTCATGAACACTGAAGCTTTCTTT. The V and J genes are TRBV6-1 and TRBJ1-1; D call uncertain. Germline assignment: CDR1 MNHNS and CDR2 SASEGT. V lost 5 bases, J lost 0 bases, and 10 bases lay in between. The CDR3 is made up of 14 amino acids.

This clone appeared a single time. This chain uses TRBV5-5 with TRBJ2-4; D unclear. Germline CDR1 and CDR2: SGHKS and YYEKEE (reference sequence). Trimming stripped 4 bases from V and 3 bases from J, with 11 bases between. This CDR3 is built from 14 residues. For the CDR3, the DNA is TGTGCCAGCAGCCCCAGTCCGGGCAAAAACATTCAGTACTTC. Amino acids: CASSPSPGKNIQYF.

V usage is TRBV11-3 and J usage is TRBJ2-5, with D possibly matching TRBD1 (6 bases). V was cut by 2 bases and J by 0 bases, with 10 bases left in between. The CDR3 has 15 amino acids. Germline V CDR1 and CDR2: SGHNT, YENEEA. The CDR3 nucleotides read TGTGCCAGCAGCTTATCAGGGGCCAACCAAGAGACCCAGTACTTC. Translation gives CASSLSGANQETQYF.

The chain is built from TRBV5-8 and TRBJ2-5, with TRBD1 identical over 8 bases. This CDR3 is 15 amino acids long. Germline V gene data show CDR1 as SGHTS and CDR2 as YDEGEE. V lost 6 bases to trimming and J lost 1 base; unmatched junction nucleotides: 8. The CDR3 nucleotides read TGTGCCAGCACTGCGTCAGGGGGCTTCCAAGAGACCCAGTACTTC. This codes for CASTASGGFQETQYF.

This chain joins TRBV13 and TRBJ1-2; D is unresolved. The V and J ends lost 4 bases and 8 bases respectively, with 11 bases between them. This CDR3 is built from 12 residues. Germline assignment: CDR1 PRHDT and CDR2 FYEKMQ (reference sequence). CDR3 sequence (DNA): TGTGCCAGCAGCTCGGGATTGGGGGGCTACACCTTC. Translation: CASSSGLGGYTF.

In its sample, this clone was seen a few times. This chain joins TRBV11-2 and TRBJ1-3; no reliable D call. CDR3 length: 14 amino acids. Germline lookup yields CDR1 SGHAT and CDR2 FQNNGV. V was clipped by 1 base and J by 0 bases, with 4 bases between them. CDR3 sequence: CASSLGSSGNTIYF. The CDR3 DNA reads as TGTGCCAGCAGCTTAGGCAGCTCTGGAAACACCATATATTTT.

Only a few counts were recorded for this clone. This CDR3 is CASSAGQAGGYTF. The CDR3 DNA follows: TGCGCCAGCAGCGCCGGACAGGCGGGAGGCTACACCTTC. The V call is TRBV5-1, the J call TRBJ1-2; 7 positions match TRBD1. Germline lookup yields CDR1 SGHRS and CDR2 YFSETQ. The CDR3 consists of 13 residues. Trimming took 4 bases from V and 8 from J; bases not matched to a gene: 8. The variable domain in full, completed from reference TRBV5-1 and TRBJ1-2, reads KAGVTQTPRYLIKTRGQQVTLSCSPISGHRSVSWYQQTPGQGLQFLFEYFSETQRNKGNFPGRFSGRQFSNSRSEMNVSTLELGDSALYLCASSAGQAGGYTFGSGTRLTVV.

The rearrangement joins TRBV2 to TRBJ1-2; D gene uncertain. The CDR3 spans 12 residues. Germline CDR1 is SNHLY and CDR2 is FYNNEI. Trimming removed 8 bases at V and 4 bases at J, with 11 bases between. The CDR3: CASGRESYGYTF. For the CDR3, the DNA is TGTGCCAGCGGAAGGGAGTCCTATGGCTACACCTTC. Filled out from reference TRBV2 and TRBJ1-2, the complete variable domain reads EPEVTQTPSHQVTQMGQEVILRCVPISNHLYFYWYRQILGQKVEFLVSFYNNEISEKSEIFDDQFSVERPDGSNFTLKIRSTKLEDSAMYFCASGRESYGYTFGSGTRLTVV.

The chain carries TRBV5-4 and TRBJ1-6; no reliable D call. V dropped 5 bases and J dropped 6 bases, with 15 bases sitting between them. Germline CDR1 is SGHNT and CDR2 is YYREEE (reference sequence). There are 15 residues in the CDR3. CDR3: CASSSSRSGNSPLHF. The CDR3, as DNA: TGTGCCAGCAGTTCCTCCCGATCGGGTAATTCACCCCTCCACTTT.

The CDR3 DNA reads TGTGCCAGCAGTTCGGGGGTCATCTACAATGAGCAGTTCTTC. It translates to CASSSGVIYNEQFF. This chain joins TRBV27 and TRBJ2-1, with a weak D call TRBD2 (6 bases). Germline V gene lookup returns CDR1 MNHEY and CDR2 SMNVEV (reference sequence). V dropped 4 bases and J dropped 3 bases, with 10 bases sitting between them. This CDR3 contains 14 residues.

V is TRBV9 and J is TRBJ2-1, with D perhaps matching TRBD1 (5 bases). With 4 bases removed from V and 6 bases from J, the gap between germline ends came to 17 bases. Per germline, CDR1 SGDLS and CDR2 YYNGEE. CDR3 length: 15 residues. CDR3 sequence reads: CASSPRQSSGNEQFF. The CDR3 region has the DNA TGTGCCAGCAGCCCCCGACAGAGCTCAGGCAATGAGCAGTTCTTC.

The CDR3 protein is CASSPIRGGRETQYF. The CDR3 DNA is TGTGCCAGCAGCCCCATCCGGGGGGGACGAGAGACCCAGTACTTC. This chain connects TRBV7-2 to TRBJ2-5; 8 bases map to TRBD2. V lost 5 bases and J lost 4; bases outside the gene matches: 9. The CDR3 has 15 residues. Germline V lookup: CDR1 SGHTA, CDR2 FQGNSA.

The rearrangement links TRBV6-4 to TRBJ2-2; 7 nucleotides match TRBD1. V was pared by 3 bases and J by 5 bases, with 0 bases of the junction left unmatched. This CDR3 region has 13 residues. Germline assignment: CDR1 MRHNA and CDR2 SNTAGT. The CDR3: CASSEQGTGELFF. In DNA, the CDR3 is TGTGCCAGCAGTGAACAGGGGACCGGGGAGCTGTTTTTT.

The chain has TRBV30 and TRBJ1-3; the D gene is possibly TRBD1 (6 bases). Germline values: CDR1 GTSNPN, CDR2 SVGIG (reference sequence). This CDR3 contains 15 residues. V was cut by 2 bases and J by 0 bases, with 11 bases left in between. The CDR3 spells CAWSRLGASGNTIYF. CDR3 nucleotides: TGTGCCTGGAGTAGATTGGGGGCCTCTGGAAACACCATATATTTT. Together with reference TRBV30 and TRBJ1-3, the CDR3 gives the full variable domain: SQTIHQWPATLVQPVGSPLSLECTVEGTSNPNLYWYRQAAGRGLQLLFYSVGIGQISSEVPQNLSASRPQDRQFILSSKKLLLSDSGFYLCAWSRLGASGNTIYFGEGSWLTVV.